These 6 T cell receptor beta chains came from one sample sequenced in a study of blood T cells in healthy people across ages. Primed by a sample-barcoded 5' primer and a J-beta primer mix, a second PCR proceeded for roughly 6 to 12 cycles. MiXCR, applied by TCRdb to the 5' RACE reads, yields one record per CDR3 protein. This table holds fewer than 800,000 distinct CDR3 sequences, around 32% found once. Sequenced material: blood. These TCRs come from a woman older than 75 in good health.

This clonotype is a singleton in its sample. It may be a read error: a sequence one base away is much more abundant. This chain links TRBV5-1 with TRBJ2-5, with D maybe TRBD1 (8 bases). The CDR3 has 14 amino acids. Trimming took off 4 bases at V and 11 bases at J, with 21 bases between the two ends. Looked up from germline, CDR1 is SGHRS and CDR2 is YFSETQ. CDR3 sequence (DNA): TGCGCCAGCAGCCCCCCCGGGACAGGTAGCGGGCAGTACTTC. It codes for CASSPPGTGSGQYF.

This clonotype showed up just a few times. J is TRBJ2-7 and V is TRBV7-8, with TRBD2 matching 7 bases. With V trimmed by 3 bases and J by 5 bases, 7 bases remained unmatched. The CDR3 spans 14 residues. CDR1 is SGHVS, CDR2 FQNEAQ, per germline. The CDR3: CASSLGGGRHEQYF. The CDR3 DNA sequence: TGTGCCAGCAGCTTGGGGGGGGGTCGTCACGAGCAGTACTTC.

This clonotype was detected many times. The rearrangement links TRBV3-1 to TRBJ2-3, with 8 nucleotides matching TRBD2. From germline, CDR1 is LGHDT and CDR2 YNNKEL (reference sequence). The junction had 9 bases not matched to a gene; V was cut back by 2 bases and J by 5 bases. The CDR3 runs to 16 residues. The CDR3 sequence is CASSQRSGATVDTQYF. For the CDR3, the DNA is TGTGCCAGCAGCCAACGTAGCGGGGCGACCGTAGATACGCAGTATTTT.

This clonotype appeared a few times. This chain connects TRBV4-3 to TRBJ2-3, with D tentatively TRBD2 (6 bases). V was trimmed by 4 bases and J by 5 bases, leaving 19 bases between them. This CDR3 is 16 amino acids long. Germline V gene sequence: CDR1 LGHNA, CDR2 YSLEER. The CDR3 DNA follows: TGCGCCAGCAGCCGATCGTTGAATAGCGGAGGAGATACGCAGTATTTT. As protein: CASSRSLNSGGDTQYF.

The chain couples TRBV7-2 to TRBJ2-5, with TRBD1 matching over 9 bases. The end of the DNA is better explained by TRBJ2-7, so the J call may be wrong. The CDR3 is made up of 15 amino acids. Germline CDR1 reads SGHTA; CDR2 reads FQGNSA. CDR3 in DNA: TGTGCCAGCAGCCCCCGGGACAGGGTGGTCTACGAGCAGTACTTC. Its protein product is CASSPRDRVVYEQYF.

Many counts were recorded for this clonotype. CDR3 nucleotide sequence: TGTGCCAGCAGCTTATTTGGGACTAGCGGGGCGGAGACCCAGTACTTC. The encoded protein is CASSLFGTSGAETQYF. V gene TRBV7-2 combines with J gene TRBJ2-5; TRBD2 matches 13 bases. Unmatched junction bases numbered 5, after V lost 2 bases and J lost 5 bases. Looked up from germline, CDR1 is SGHTA and CDR2 is FQGNSA. This CDR3 is built from 16 residues.